A single TCR beta chain is shown here with its context. This sample was taken from a study of blood T cells in healthy people across ages. This CDR3 has 15 amino acids. J lost 3 bases, V lost 4 bases, and 8 bases had no gene match. Per germline, CDR1 LGHNA and CDR2 YSLEER. RNA extraction gave at least 5.5 micrograms of total RNA per sample. Then a second PCR, running about 6 to 12 cycles, was carried out with a sample-barcoded 5' primer and a J-beta primer mix. In TCRdb, the 5' RACE reads were re-called with MiXCR into one record per CDR3 protein. The table lists around 1,900,000 distinct CDR3 sequences, about 39% of them singletons, with 23% in the top ten.

The receptor was isolated from a human donor in good health. The genes are TRBV4-3 and TRBJ1-1, with 7 bases fitting TRBD1. The sequencing input was blood. Here the CDR3 reads CASSPNQGGYTEAFF. The CDR3 bases are TGCGCCAGCAGCCCGAACCAGGGGGGATACACTGAAGCTTTCTTT.